This TCR beta chain came from a study of T cell changes during pregnancy in multiple sclerosis. The CDR3 spans 19 residues. Trimming at V came to 1 base and at J to 0 bases, leaving 8 bases not matched to a gene. CDR1 and CDR2 from the germline V gene are MGHRA and YSYEKL. This table comes from immunoSEQ multiplex PCR, and its TCRdb copy is limited to in-frame clones, with some not included. This table has approximately 99,000 clones, roughly 92% appearing once. The chain is built from TRBV4-1 and TRBJ2-1; 11 bases map to TRBD2. Material: peripheral blood, obtained after pregnancy. This sequence was found in a female donor with multiple sclerosis, enrolled in a pregnancy study. Here the CDR3 reads CASSQAGTSGASSYNEQFF. The CDR3 DNA is TGCGCCAGCAGCCAAGCCGGGACTAGCGGTGCTAGCTCCTACAATGAGCAGTTCTTC.